Listed below are T cell receptor beta chains from one sample, sequenced in a study of OX40 agonist ivuxolimab in advanced cancers. The repertoire was sequenced with immunoSEQ multiplex PCR; TCRdb's copy has only in-frame clones and lacks some. The sample lists 95,000 or so clones, approximately 86% occurring once. The sequencing used CD4+ or CD8+ T cells sorted from blood, collected in a trial of the OX40 agonist ivuxolimab. These receptors were obtained from an adult with an advanced solid tumor such as melanoma, head and neck, liver or kidney cancer. CDR3s include the opening cysteine and the closing phenylalanine or tryptophan. The D gene is left open where the match is weak. For some rows the clone size is stated as once, few or many, or as a class when expanded; others skip it.

abundance	d_gene	v_gene	j_gene	CDR3aa	CDR3nt
-	-	TRBV9	TRBJ2-3	CASSVDGRAADTQYF	TGTGCCAGCAGCGTAGATGGCAGGGCGGCAGATACGCAGTATTTT
few	-	TRBV28	TRBJ2-3	CASSLELRDPQYF	TGTGCCAGCAGTTTAGAGCTGAGAGATCCGCAGTATTTT
once	-	TRBV7-9	TRBJ1-1	CASSSVMNTEAFF	TGTGCCAGCAGCTCGGTTATGAACACTGAAGCTTTCTTT
-	-	TRBV4-3	TRBJ1-1	CASSPTGWENTEAFF	TGCGCCAGCAGCCCCACAGGGTGGGAGAACACTGAAGCTTTCTTT
once	-	TRBV2	TRBJ2-5	CASTERQKETQYF	TGTGCCAGCACCGAGAGGCAGAAAGAGACCCAGTACTTC
-	-	TRBV6-5	TRBJ2-7	CASSTPAVHEQYF	TGTGCCAGCAGTACCCCAGCCGTCCACGAGCAGTACTTC
-	TRBD1	TRBV5-4	TRBJ2-5	CASSFTGGRTQYF	TGTGCCAGCAGTTTTACAGGGGGAAGGACCCAGTACTTC
medium-sized	-	TRBV14	TRBJ2-1	CASSQDRNEQFF	TGTGCCAGCAGCCAGGACCGGAATGAGCAGTTCTTC
-	-	TRBV5-6	TRBJ2-6	CASRIGANVLTF	TGTGCCAGCAGAATTGGGGCCAACGTCCTGACTTTC
-	TRBD2	TRBV10-3	TRBJ2-3	CAIGGVAGGSDTQYF	TGTGCCATAGGGGGAGTGGCGGGAGGGTCGGATACGCAGTATTTT
-	-	TRBV9	TRBJ2-1	CASSVVGGVSEQFF	TGTGCCAGCAGCGTAGTGGGGGGTGTGAGCGAGCAGTTCTTC
-	TRBD1	TRBV28	TRBJ2-2	CASSFAGDRGLSAGELFF	TGTGCCAGCAGTTTTGCTGGGGACAGAGGGTTAAGTGCCGGGGAGCTGTTTTTT
once	TRBD2	TRBV6-1	TRBJ2-3	CASTGLAGPDTQYF	TGTGCCAGCACGGGACTAGCGGGACCAGATACGCAGTATTTT
-	-	TRBV5-6	TRBJ2-7	CASTRTGYEQYF	TGTGCCAGCACCAGAACAGGGTACGAGCAGTACTTC
-	TRBD1	TRBV7-8	TRBJ1-1	CASSLGMTDRGPGTEAFF	TGTGCCAGCAGCTTAGGTATGACGGACAGGGGACCGGGGACTGAAGCTTTCTTT
-	-	TRBV28	TRBJ1-5	CASSLMFGPGGGQPQHF	TGTGCCAGCAGTTTAATGTTTGGGCCCGGAGGTGGTCAGCCCCAGCATTTT
-	-	TRBV4-1	TRBJ1-4	CASSPGGVEKLFF	TGCGCCAGCAGCCCCGGGGGGGTTGAAAAACTGTTTTTT
few	TRBD1	TRBV6-6	TRBJ1-4	CASRSEQGNEKLFF	TGTGCCAGCAGAAGTGAACAGGGGAATGAAAAACTGTTTTTT
-	-	TRBV5-1	TRBJ1-4	CASSSTGSTNEKLFF	TGCGCCAGCAGCAGCACAGGGTCAACTAATGAAAAACTGTTTTTT
-	TRBD2	TRBV4-1	TRBJ2-5	CASGPRGGWQETQYF	TGCGCCAGCGGTCCAAGGGGAGGGTGGCAAGAGACCCAGTACTTC
-	-	TRBV6-5	TRBJ1-5	CASSNTGRGNQPQHF	TGTGCCAGCAGTAACACAGGGAGAGGCAATCAGCCCCAGCATTTT
-	-	TRBV5-4	TRBJ1-2	CASSLLGYGYTF	TGTGCCAGCAGCTTATTGGGCTATGGCTACACCTTC
-	-	TRBV7-6	TRBJ2-6	CASSSGGAGGANVLTF	TGTGCCAGCAGCTCCGGCGGGGCAGGTGGGGCCAACGTCCTGACTTTC
-	-	TRBV28	TRBJ2-2	CATMGSNTGELFF	TGTGCCACAATGGGGAGTAACACCGGGGAGCTGTTTTTT
-	-	TRBV25-1	TRBJ2-7	CASSDRGLLGNEQYF	TGTGCCAGCAGTGATCGTGGGCTCTTAGGCAACGAGCAGTACTTC
-	TRBD1	TRBV7-3	TRBJ2-7	CASSLFAGTDYEQYF	TGTGCCAGCAGCTTATTTGCTGGGACAGACTACGAGCAGTACTTC
-	TRBD2	TRBV19	TRBJ2-7	CASSWSREGGGEQYF	TGTGCCAGTAGTTGGTCGCGGGAGGGCGGCGGCGAGCAGTACTTC
-	-	TRBV2	TRBJ2-1	CASGRLGQFF	TGTGCCAGCGGACGACTCGGGCAGTTCTTC
few	TRBD1	TRBV28	TRBJ2-7	CASTGTGYEQYF	TGTGCCAGCACCGGGACAGGCTACGAGCAGTACTTC
-	-	TRBV4-1	TRBJ2-5	CASSQPGKETQYF	TGCGCCAGCAGCCAACCGGGGAAAGAGACCCAGTACTTC
-	-	TRBV5-6	TRBJ2-5	CASSDQETQYF	TGTGCCAGCAGCGATCAAGAGACCCAGTACTTC
-	-	TRBV2	TRBJ2-3	CASRGHHTDTQYF	TGTGCCAGCAGGGGACATCACACAGATACGCAGTATTTT
-	-	TRBV7-6	TRBJ2-3	CASSLGSGTPTDTQYF	TGTGCCAGCAGCTTAGGATCCGGGACTCCCACAGATACGCAGTATTTT
-	-	TRBV7-2	TRBJ2-1	CASREYDEQFF	TGTGCCAGCAGGGAATATGACGAGCAGTTCTTC
-	-	TRBV28	TRBJ2-2	CASSSGSGELFF	TGTGCCAGCAGTTCAGGTTCCGGGGAGCTGTTTTTT
-	-	TRBV14	TRBJ1-1	CASSQEGRGGTEAFF	TGTGCCAGCAGCCAAGAGGGTAGGGGAGGGACTGAAGCTTTCTTT
-	TRBD1	TRBV18	TRBJ2-7	CASSAGQVDEQYF	TGTGCCAGCTCAGCCGGACAGGTGGACGAGCAGTACTTC
-	TRBD2	TRBV19	TRBJ2-7	CASRESGGLAEYEQYF	TGTGCCAGTCGAGAGTCAGGGGGACTAGCGGAATACGAGCAGTACTTC
-	-	TRBV29-1	TRBJ1-1	CSVYNVGTEAFF	TGCAGCGTTTATAACGTTGGGACTGAAGCTTTCTTT
-	TRBD2	TRBV5-4	TRBJ2-7	CASSLTRGSSYEQYF	TGTGCCAGCAGCTTAACTCGCGGGAGCTCCTACGAGCAGTACTTC
-	-	TRBV5-6	TRBJ2-3	CASSLAGMRTDTQYF	TGTGCCAGCAGCCTGGCGGGGATGAGGACAGATACGCAGTATTTT
-	-	TRBV5-1	TRBJ2-5	CASTNWDGHREYF	TGCGCCAGCACCAACTGGGACGGCCATCGGGAGTACTTC
few	TRBD2	TRBV5-4	TRBJ2-1	CASSLSGRGNNEQFF	TGTGCCAGCAGCCTTAGCGGGAGGGGAAACAATGAGCAGTTCTTC
-	-	TRBV7-7	TRBJ2-3	CASSRSKEGTDTQYF	TGTGCTAGCAGTCGCAGCAAGGAGGGCACAGATACGCAGTATTTT
-	-	TRBV11-3	TRBJ2-5	CASSLEYGASETQYF	TGTGCCAGCAGCTTAGAATATGGGGCTTCGGAGACCCAGTACTTC
-	TRBD1	TRBV7-2	TRBJ1-3	CASSLAGQGAGNTIYF	TGTGCCAGCAGCTTAGCGGGACAGGGGGCTGGAAACACCATATATTTT